The present T cell receptor beta chain was sequenced within a study of shared clonotypes between healthy human individuals. Study context: A couple of women and a few men aged 18 to 49 made up the donors. Each donor had three CD4 naive, three CD4 memory, two CD8 naive and one CD8 memory plate.

Authors' methods: ImmunoSEQ output lacked quality scores and full-length reads, limiting matched filtering. Measured with immunoSEQ multiplex PCR; TCRdb has only the in-frame clones, and not every one. For V, J and clone size, that table is used; D and trimming come from the DNA. The table includes 2 million to 2.5 million clones, over 85% detected once. CDR1 and CDR2 from the germline V gene are MDHEN and SYDVKM. Trimming took off 5 bases at V and 5 bases at J, with 15 bases between the two ends. This CDR3 contains 14 residues. Each sample came from a Caucasian adult donor living in Nashville, Tennessee.

This TCR came from a man between 18 and 29 years old in good health. Material: naive CD4+ T cells sorted from blood. This sample's subset: CD45RA+ positively selected. V and J are TRBV28 and TRBJ2-5, with D possibly being TRBD1 (7 bases). CDR3 bases: TGTGCCAGCAGTCAACCAGGGGGGTGGGAGACCCAGTACTTC. Translating gives CASSQPGGWETQYF.